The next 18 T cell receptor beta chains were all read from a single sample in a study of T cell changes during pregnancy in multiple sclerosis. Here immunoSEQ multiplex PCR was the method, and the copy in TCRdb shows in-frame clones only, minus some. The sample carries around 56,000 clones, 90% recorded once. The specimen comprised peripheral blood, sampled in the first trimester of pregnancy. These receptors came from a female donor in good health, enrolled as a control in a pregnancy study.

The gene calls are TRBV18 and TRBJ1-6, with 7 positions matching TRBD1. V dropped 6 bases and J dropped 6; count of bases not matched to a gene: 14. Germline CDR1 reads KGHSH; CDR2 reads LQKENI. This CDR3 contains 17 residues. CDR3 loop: CASSSSSGTATNSPLHF. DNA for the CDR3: TGTGCCAGCTCTTCCAGCTCCGGGACAGCCACTAATTCACCCCTCCACTTT.

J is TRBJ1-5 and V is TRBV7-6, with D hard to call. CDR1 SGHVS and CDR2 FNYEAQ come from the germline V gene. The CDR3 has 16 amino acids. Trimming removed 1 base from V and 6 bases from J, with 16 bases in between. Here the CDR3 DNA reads TGTGCCAGCAGCTTAGATGTCGGGGATTGGGGTCAGCCCCAGCATTTT. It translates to CASSLDVGDWGQPQHF.

CDR3 in DNA: TGTGCCTGGCTACAGGGCCCGAATAGCTATGGCTACACCTTC. It encodes CAWLQGPNSYGYTF. This chain connects TRBV30 to TRBJ1-2, with TRBD1 as a possible D gene (6 bases). V lost 5 bases and J lost 4, with 17 bases in between. The CDR3 runs 14 residues. CDR1 is GTSNPN and CDR2 is SVGIG in the germline V gene (reference sequence).

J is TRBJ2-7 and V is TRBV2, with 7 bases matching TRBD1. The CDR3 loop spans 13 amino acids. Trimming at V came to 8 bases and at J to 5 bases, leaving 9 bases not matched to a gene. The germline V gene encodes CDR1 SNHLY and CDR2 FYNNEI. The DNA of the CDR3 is TGTGCCAGCGGGGTTGACAGGGTCAACGAGCAGTACTTC. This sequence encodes CASGVDRVNEQYF.

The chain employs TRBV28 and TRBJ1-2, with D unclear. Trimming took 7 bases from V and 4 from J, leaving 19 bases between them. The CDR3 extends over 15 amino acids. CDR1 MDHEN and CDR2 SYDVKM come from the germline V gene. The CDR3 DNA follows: TGTGCCAGCACCTCTATGGAGGGTCGGAGCTATGGCTACACCTTC. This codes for CASTSMEGRSYGYTF.

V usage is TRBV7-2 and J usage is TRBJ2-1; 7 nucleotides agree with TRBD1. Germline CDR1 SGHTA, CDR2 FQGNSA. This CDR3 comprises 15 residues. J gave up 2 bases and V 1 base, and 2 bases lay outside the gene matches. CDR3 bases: TGTGCCAGCAGCTTAGGACAGGGTACCTACAATGAGCAGTTCTTC. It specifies CASSLGQGTYNEQFF.

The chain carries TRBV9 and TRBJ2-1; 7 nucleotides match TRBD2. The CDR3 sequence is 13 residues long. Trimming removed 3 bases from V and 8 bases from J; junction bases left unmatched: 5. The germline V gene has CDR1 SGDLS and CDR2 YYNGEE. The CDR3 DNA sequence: TGTGCCAGCAGCGCCCGAGGGAGGGATGAGCAGTTCTTC. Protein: CASSARGRDEQFF.

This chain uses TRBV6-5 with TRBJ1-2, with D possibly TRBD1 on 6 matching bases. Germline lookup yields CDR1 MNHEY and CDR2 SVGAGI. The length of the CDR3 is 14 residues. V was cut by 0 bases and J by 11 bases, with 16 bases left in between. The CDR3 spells CASSYSTTGHFYTF. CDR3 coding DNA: TGTGCCAGCAGTTACTCCACCACAGGGCATTTTTACACCTTC.

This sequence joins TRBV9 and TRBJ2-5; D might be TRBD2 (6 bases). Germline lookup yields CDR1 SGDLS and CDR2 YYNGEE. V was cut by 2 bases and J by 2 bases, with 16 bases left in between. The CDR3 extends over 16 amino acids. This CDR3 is CASSVGGSGKQETQYF. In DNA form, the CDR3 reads TGTGCCAGCAGCGTGGGTGGTAGCGGCAAACAAGAGACCCAGTACTTC. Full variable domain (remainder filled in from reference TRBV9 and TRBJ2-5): DSGVTQTPKHLITATGQRVTLRCSPRSGDLSVYWYQQSLDQGLQFLIQYYNGEERAKGNILERFSAQQFPDLHSELNLSSLELGDSALYFCASSVGGSGKQETQYFGPGTRLLVL.

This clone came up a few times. CDR3: CASSLQGFGGYTF. CDR3 in DNA: TGTGCCAGCAGCTTACAGGGATTTGGCGGCTACACCTTC. V gene TRBV7-8 combines with J gene TRBJ1-2; D perhaps matches TRBD1 (5 bases). V was clipped by 2 bases and J by 8 bases, with 12 bases between them. The CDR3 sequence is 13 residues long. CDR1 and CDR2 (germline): SGHVS, FQNEAQ.

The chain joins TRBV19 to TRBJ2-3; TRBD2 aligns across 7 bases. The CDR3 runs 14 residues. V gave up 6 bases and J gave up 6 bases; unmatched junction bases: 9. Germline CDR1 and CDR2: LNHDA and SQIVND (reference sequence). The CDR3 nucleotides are TGTGCCAGTAGAATATGGGGAGCGGGGGATACGCAGTATTTT. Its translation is CASRIWGAGDTQYF. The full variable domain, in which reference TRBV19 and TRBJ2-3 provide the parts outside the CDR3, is DGGITQSPKYLFRKEGQNVTLSCEQNLNHDAMYWYRQDPGQGLRLIYYSQIVNDFQKGDIAEGYSVSREKKESFPLTVTSAQKNPTAFYLCASRIWGAGDTQYFGPGTRLTVL.

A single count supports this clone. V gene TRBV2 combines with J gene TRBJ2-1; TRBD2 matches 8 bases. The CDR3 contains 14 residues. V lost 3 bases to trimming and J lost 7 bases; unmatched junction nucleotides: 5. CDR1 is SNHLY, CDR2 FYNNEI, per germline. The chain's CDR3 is CASSDLAGRNEQFF. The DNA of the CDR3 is TGTGCCAGCAGTGATTTAGCGGGACGGAATGAGCAGTTCTTC.

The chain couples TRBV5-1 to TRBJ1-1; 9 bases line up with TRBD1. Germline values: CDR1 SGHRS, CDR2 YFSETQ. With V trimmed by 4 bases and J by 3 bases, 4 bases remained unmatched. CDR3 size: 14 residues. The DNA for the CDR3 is TGCGCCAGCAGCGTGGACAGGGGTTACACTGAAGCTTTCTTT. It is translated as CASSVDRGYTEAFF.

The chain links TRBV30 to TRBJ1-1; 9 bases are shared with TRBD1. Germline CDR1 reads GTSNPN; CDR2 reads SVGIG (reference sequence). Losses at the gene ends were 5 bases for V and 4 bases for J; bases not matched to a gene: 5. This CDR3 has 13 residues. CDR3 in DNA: TGTGCCTGGGGGACAGGGCGGGTCACTGAAGCTTTCTTT. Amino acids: CAWGTGRVTEAFF.

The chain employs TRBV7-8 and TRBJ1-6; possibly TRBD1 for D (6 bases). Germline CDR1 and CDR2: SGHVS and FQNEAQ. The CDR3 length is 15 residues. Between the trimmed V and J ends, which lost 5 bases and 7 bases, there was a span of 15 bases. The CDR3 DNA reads TGTGCCAGCAGCCAGACGACAGGACCCAATTCACCCCTCCACTTT. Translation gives CASSQTTGPNSPLHF.

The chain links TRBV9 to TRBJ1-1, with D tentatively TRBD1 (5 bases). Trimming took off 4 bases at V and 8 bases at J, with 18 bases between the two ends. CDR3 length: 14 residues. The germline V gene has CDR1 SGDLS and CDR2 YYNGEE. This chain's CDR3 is CASSPGGGTKEAFF. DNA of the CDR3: TGTGCCAGCAGCCCTGGGGGGGGGACCAAGGAAGCTTTCTTT.

The CDR3 bases are TGCGCCAGTCTTAGCGGGGGAGGGTCAGATACGCAGTATTTT. Its protein is CASLSGGGSDTQYF. J is TRBJ2-3 and V is TRBV10-2; TRBD2 matches at 9 bases. The CDR3 sequence is 14 residues long. CDR1 WSHSY and CDR2 SAAADI come from the germline V gene. V shed 9 bases and J 4 bases; nucleotides not matched to a gene: 8.

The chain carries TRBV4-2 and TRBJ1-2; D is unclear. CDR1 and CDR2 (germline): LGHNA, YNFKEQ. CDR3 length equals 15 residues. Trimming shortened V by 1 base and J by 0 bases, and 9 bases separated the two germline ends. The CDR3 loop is CASSQATGSNYGYTF. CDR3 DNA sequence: TGTGCCAGCAGCCAAGCGACGGGTTCTAACTATGGCTACACCTTC.